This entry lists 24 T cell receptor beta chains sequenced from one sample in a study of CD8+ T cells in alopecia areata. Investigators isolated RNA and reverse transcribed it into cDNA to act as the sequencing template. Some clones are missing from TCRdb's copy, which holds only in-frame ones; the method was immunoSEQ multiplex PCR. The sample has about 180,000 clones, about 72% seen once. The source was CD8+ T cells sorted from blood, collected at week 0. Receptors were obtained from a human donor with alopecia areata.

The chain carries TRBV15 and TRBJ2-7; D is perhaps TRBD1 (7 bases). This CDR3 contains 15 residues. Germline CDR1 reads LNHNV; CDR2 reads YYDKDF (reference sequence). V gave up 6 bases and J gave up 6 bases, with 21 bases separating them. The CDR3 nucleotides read TGTGCCACCAGAGGTTCAGGGGGGCAATTAGGCGAGCAGTACTTC. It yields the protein CATRGSGGQLGEQYF. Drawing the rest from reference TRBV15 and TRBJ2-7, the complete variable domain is DAMVIQNPRYQVTQFGKPVTLSCSQTLNHNVMYWYQQKSSQAPKLLFHYYDKDFNNEADTPDNFQSRRPNTSFCFLDIRSPGLGDTAMYLCATRGSGGQLGEQYFGPGTRLTVT.

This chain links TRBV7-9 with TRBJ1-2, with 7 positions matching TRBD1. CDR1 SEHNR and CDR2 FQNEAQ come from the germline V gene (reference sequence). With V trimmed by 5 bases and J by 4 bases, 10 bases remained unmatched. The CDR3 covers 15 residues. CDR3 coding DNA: TGTGCCAGCAGCGAAAAGACAGGGAGAAGCTATGGCTACACCTTC. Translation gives CASSEKTGRSYGYTF. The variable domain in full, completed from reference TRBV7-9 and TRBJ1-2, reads DTGVSQNPRHKITKRGQNVTFRCDPISEHNRLYWYRQTLGQGPEFLTYFQNEAQLEKSRLLSDRFSAERPKGSFSTLEIQRTEQGDSAMYLCASSEKTGRSYGYTFGSGTRLTVV.

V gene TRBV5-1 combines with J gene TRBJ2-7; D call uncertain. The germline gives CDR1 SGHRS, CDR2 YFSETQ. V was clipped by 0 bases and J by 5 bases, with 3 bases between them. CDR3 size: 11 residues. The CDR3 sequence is CASSLENEQYF. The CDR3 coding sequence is TGCGCCAGCAGCTTGGAGAACGAGCAGTACTTC.

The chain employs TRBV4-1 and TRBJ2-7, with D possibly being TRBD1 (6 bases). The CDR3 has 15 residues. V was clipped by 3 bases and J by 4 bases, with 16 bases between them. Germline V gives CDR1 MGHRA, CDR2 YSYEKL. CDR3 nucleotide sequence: TGCGCCAGCAGCCACTCCGGGACAACGGGATACGAGCAGTACTTC. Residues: CASSHSGTTGYEQYF.

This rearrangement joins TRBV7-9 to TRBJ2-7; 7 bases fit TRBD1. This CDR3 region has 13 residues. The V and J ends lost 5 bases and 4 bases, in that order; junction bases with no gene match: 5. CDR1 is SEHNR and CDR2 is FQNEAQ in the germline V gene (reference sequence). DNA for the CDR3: TGTGCCAGCAGCCCCGGGACAGATTACGAGCAGTACTTC. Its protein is CASSPGTDYEQYF.

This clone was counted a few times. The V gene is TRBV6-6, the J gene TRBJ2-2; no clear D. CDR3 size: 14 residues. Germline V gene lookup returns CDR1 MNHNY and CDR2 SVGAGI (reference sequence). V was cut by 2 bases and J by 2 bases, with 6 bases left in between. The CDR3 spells CASSYTLNTGELFF. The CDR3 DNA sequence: TGTGCCAGCAGTTACACGCTCAACACCGGGGAGCTGTTTTTT.

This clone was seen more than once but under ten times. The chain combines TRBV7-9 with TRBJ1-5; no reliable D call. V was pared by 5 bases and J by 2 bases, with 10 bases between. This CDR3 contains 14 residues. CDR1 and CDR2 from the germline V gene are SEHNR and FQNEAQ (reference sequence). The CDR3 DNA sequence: TGTGCCAGCAGCGCAAACTTGGGCAATCAGCCCCAGCATTTT. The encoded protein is CASSANLGNQPQHF.

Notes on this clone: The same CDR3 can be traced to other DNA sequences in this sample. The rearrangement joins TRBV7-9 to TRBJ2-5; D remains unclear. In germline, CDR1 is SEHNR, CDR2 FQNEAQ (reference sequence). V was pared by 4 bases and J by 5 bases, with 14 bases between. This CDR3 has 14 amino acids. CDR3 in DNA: TGTGCCAGCAGCTGGCTTTCCGGCGGTGAGACCCAGTACTTC. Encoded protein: CASSWLSGGETQYF.

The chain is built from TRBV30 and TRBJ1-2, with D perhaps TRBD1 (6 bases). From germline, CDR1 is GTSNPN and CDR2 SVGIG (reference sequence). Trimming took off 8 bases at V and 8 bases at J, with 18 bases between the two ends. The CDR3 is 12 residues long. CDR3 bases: TGTGCCGCTGGCTTTAACAGGGAGGGCTACACCTTC. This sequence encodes CAAGFNREGYTF.

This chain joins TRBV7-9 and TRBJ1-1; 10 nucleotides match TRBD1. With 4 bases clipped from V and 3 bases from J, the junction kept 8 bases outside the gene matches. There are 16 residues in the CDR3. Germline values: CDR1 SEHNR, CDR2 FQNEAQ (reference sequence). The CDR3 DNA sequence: TGTGCCAGCAGCTCAAGGGACAGGGGAAAGGACACTGAAGCTTTCTTT. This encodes CASSSRDRGKDTEAFF.

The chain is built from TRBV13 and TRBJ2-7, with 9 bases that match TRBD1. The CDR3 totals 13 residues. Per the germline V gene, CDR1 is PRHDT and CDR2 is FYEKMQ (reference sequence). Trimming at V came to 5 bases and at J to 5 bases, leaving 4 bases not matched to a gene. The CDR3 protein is CASSGQGRNEQYF. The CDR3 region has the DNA TGTGCCAGCAGCGGACAGGGGCGGAACGAGCAGTACTTC. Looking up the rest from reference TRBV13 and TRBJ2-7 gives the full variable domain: AAGVIQSPRHLIKEKRETATLKCYPIPRHDTVYWYQQGPGQDPQFLISFYEKMQSDKGSIPDRFSAQQFSDYHSELNMSSLELGDSALYFCASSGQGRNEQYFGPGTRLTVT.

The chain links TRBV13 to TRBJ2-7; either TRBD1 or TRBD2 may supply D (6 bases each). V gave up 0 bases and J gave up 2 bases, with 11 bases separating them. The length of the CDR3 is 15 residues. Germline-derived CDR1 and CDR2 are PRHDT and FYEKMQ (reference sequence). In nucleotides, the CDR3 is TGTGCCAGCAGCTTAGGCGGGGGCCGCACCTACGAGCAGTACTTC. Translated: CASSLGGGRTYEQYF.

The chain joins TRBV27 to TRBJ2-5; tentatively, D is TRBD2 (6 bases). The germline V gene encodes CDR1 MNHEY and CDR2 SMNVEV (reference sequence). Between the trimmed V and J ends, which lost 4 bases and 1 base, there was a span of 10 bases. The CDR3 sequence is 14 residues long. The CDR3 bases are TGTGCCAGCAGTTCGGGACTTTTCCAAGAGACCCAGTACTTC. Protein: CASSSGLFQETQYF.

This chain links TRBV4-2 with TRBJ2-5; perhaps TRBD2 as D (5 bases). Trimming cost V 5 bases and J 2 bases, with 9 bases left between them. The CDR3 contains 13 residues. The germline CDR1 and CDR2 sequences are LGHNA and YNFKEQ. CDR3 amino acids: CASSEGLQETQYF. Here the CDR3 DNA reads TGTGCCAGCAGCGAAGGACTTCAAGAGACCCAGTACTTC.

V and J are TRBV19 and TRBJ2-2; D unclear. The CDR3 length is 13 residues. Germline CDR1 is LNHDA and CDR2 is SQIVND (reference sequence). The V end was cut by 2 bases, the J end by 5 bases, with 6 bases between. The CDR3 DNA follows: TGTGCCAGTAGTATAATCGGAACCGGGGAGCTGTTTTTT. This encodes CASSIIGTGELFF.

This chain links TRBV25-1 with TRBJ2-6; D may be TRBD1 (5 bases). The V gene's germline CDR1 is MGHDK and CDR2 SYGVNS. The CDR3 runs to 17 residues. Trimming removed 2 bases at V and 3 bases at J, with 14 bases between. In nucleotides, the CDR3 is TGTGCCAGCAGTGAACGGAGCAGGGCGCTTGGGGCCAACGTCCTGACTTTC. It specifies CASSERSRALGANVLTF.

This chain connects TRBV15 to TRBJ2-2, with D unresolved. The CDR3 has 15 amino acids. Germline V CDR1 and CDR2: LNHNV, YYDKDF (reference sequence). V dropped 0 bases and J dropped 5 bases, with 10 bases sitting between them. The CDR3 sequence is CATSREGPGTGELFF. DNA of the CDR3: TGTGCCACCAGCAGAGAAGGTCCCGGGACCGGGGAGCTGTTTTTT. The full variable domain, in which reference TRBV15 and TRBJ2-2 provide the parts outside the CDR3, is DAMVIQNPRYQVTQFGKPVTLSCSQTLNHNVMYWYQQKSSQAPKLLFHYYDKDFNNEADTPDNFQSRRPNTSFCFLDIRSPGLGDTAMYLCATSREGPGTGELFFGEGSRLTVL.

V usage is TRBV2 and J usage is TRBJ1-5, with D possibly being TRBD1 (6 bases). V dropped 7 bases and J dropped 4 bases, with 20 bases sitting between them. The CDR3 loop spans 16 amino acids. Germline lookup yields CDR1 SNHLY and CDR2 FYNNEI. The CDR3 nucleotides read TGTGCCAGCACTTCCTTTGAAACAGGGTCGAATCAGCCCCAGCATTTT. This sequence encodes CASTSFETGSNQPQHF. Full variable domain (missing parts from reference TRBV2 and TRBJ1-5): EPEVTQTPSHQVTQMGQEVILRCVPISNHLYFYWYRQILGQKVEFLVSFYNNEISEKSEIFDDQFSVERPDGSNFTLKIRSTKLEDSAMYFCASTSFETGSNQPQHFGDGTRLSIL.

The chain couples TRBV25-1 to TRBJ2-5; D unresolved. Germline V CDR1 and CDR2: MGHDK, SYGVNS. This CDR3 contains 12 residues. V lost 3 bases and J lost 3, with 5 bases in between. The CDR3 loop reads CASSEREETQYF. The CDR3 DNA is TGTGCCAGCAGTGAGAGAGAAGAGACCCAGTACTTC.

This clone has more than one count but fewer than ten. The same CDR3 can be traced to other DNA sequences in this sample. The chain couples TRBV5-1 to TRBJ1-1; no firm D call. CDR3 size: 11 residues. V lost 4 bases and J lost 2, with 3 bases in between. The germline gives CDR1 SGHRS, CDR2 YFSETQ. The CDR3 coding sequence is TGCGCCAGCAGCACAAACACTGAAGCTTTCTTT. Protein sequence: CASSTNTEAFF. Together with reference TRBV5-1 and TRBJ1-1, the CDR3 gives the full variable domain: KAGVTQTPRYLIKTRGQQVTLSCSPISGHRSVSWYQQTPGQGLQFLFEYFSETQRNKGNFPGRFSGRQFSNSRSEMNVSTLELGDSALYLCASSTNTEAFFGQGTRLTVV.

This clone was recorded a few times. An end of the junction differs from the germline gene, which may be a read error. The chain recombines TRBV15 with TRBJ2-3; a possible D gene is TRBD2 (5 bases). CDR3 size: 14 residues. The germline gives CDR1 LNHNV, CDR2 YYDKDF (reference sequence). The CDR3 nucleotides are TGTGCCACCAGCCCAGCAGCTAGCAGAGATACGCAGTATTTT. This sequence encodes CATSPAASRDTQYF.

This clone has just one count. In nucleotides, the CDR3 is TGTGCCAGCAGCCACACAGGACAGGGCCGGTTCTACGAGCAGTACTTC. Protein: CASSHTGQGRFYEQYF. The chain recombines TRBV14 with TRBJ2-7; 8 bases agree with TRBD1. Germline assignment: CDR1 SGHDN and CDR2 FVKESK. The CDR3 totals 16 residues. The junction had 10 bases not matched to a gene; V was cut back by 3 bases and J by 3 bases.

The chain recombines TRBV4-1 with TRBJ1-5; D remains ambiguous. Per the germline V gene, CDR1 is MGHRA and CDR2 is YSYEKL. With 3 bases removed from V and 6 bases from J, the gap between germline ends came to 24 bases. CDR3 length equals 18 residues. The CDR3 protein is CASSHSGGVGKWRQPQHF. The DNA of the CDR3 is TGCGCCAGCAGCCATAGCGGTGGAGTGGGGAAGTGGCGTCAGCCCCAGCATTTT.

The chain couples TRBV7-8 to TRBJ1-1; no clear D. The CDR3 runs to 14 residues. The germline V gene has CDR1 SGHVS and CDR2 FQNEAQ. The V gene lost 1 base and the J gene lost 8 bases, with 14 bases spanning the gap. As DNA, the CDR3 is TGTGCCAGCAGCTTAGGAGTGGAACGGACCGAAGCTTTCTTT. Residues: CASSLGVERTEAFF.